This T cell receptor (beta chain) derives from a study of blood T cell repertoires in COVID-19. At the level of the study: Acute-phase and convalescent COVID-19 samples originated in the United States, Italy and Spain.

TCRdb's copy holds only in-frame clones and misses some; the assay was immunoSEQ multiplex PCR. The table lists about 73,000 clones, under 90% of them singletons. The CDR3 is made up of 14 amino acids. The germline gives CDR1 MDHEN, CDR2 SYDVKM. V was pared by 4 bases and J by 0 bases, with 3 bases of the junction left unmatched. The sample comprised peripheral blood. The sequence was obtained from a woman aged 55-70 years with acute or convalescent COVID-19. The rearrangement links TRBV28 to TRBJ2-7; TRBD1 matches at 7 bases. The DNA of the CDR3 is TGTGCCAGCAGTTCCAGGACAGGCTCCTACGAGCAGTACTTC. It encodes CASSSRTGSYEQYF. Together with reference TRBV28 and TRBJ2-7, the CDR3 gives the full variable domain: DVKVTQSSRYLVKRTGEKVFLECVQDMDHENMFWYRQDPGLGLRLIYFSYDVKMKEKGDIPEGYSVSREKKERFSLILESASTNQTSMYLCASSSRTGSYEQYFGPGTRLTVT.